This T cell receptor (beta chain) was sequenced for a study of Tregs in tolerant kidney transplant recipients. The nonmyeloablative bone marrow transplants came from related graft donors, with transient mixed chimerism. Unstimulated regulatory T cells (CD4+CD25+CD127-), CD4+CD25- non-regulatory cells, CD4 and CD8 cells were FACS-sorted from thawed PBMCs. Germline V gene data show CDR1 as MNHEY and CDR2 as SVGAGI. This CDR3 spans 14 amino acids. V was cut by 6 bases and J by 0 bases, with 12 bases left in between. This clone is deemed medium-sized. As yet, its antigen is unknown. Broader study findings: The small number of patients limits these findings pending further validation.

Generated by immunoSEQ multiplex PCR, the TCRdb table keeps only in-frame clones and is missing some. Of nearly 50,000 clones listed, around nine tenths are singletons. The TCR comes from a human patient who received a combined kidney and bone marrow transplant. These T cells may partly come from the graft donor. This material consisted of CD8+ T cells from blood (PBMCs), taken 12 months after the transplant. The gene calls are TRBV6-5 and TRBJ2-7; D possibly corresponds to TRBD1 (6 bases). The CDR3 DNA reads as TGTGCCAGCAGGGGACACCCAGACTCCTACGAGCAGTACTTC. It codes for CASRGHPDSYEQYF.